What follows is one TCR beta chain and its context. Donation came from healthy HIV-negative adults that had no recent acute infections or vaccinations. This record belongs to a study of shared clonotypes between healthy human individuals. The length of the CDR3 is 16 residues. Germline assignment: CDR1 SGHNT and CDR2 YYREEE (reference sequence). Trimming at V came to 1 base and at J to 0 bases, leaving 3 bases not matched to a gene. Method: immunoSEQ multiplex PCR; TCRdb's copy keeps in-frame clones and lacks some. The sample includes more than 400,000 clones, approximately 84% of them seen just once.

The sample was PBMCs. The V gene is TRBV5-4, the J gene TRBJ2-4; 8 nucleotides match TRBD1. This sequence was found in a woman aged 35 to 49 in good health. Some clones in this sample may be carry-over from other donors' samples. This CDR3 reads CASSLQGALAKNIQYF. The CDR3 bases are TGTGCCAGCAGCTTGCAGGGGGCCCTAGCCAAAAACATTCAGTACTTC.